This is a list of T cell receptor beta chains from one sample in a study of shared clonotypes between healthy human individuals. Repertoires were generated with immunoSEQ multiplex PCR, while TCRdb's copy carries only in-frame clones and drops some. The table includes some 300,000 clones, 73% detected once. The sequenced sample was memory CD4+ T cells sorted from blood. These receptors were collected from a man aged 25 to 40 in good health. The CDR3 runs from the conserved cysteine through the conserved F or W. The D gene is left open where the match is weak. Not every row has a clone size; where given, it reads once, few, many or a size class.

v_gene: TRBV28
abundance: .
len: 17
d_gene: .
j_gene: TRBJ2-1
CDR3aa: CASSLRRQWVSYNEQFF
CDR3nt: TGTGCCAGCAGTTTACGCCGACAGTGGGTCTCCTACAATGAGCAGTTCTTC

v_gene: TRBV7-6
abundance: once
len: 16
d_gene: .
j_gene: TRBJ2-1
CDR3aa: CASSPQPGPGRNEQFF
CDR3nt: TGTGCCAGCAGCCCGCAACCCGGACCAGGTCGGAATGAGCAGTTCTTC

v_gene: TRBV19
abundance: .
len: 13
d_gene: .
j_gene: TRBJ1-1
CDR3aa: CASMRGLNTEAFF
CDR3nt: TGTGCCAGTATGAGGGGTCTTAACACTGAAGCTTTCTTT

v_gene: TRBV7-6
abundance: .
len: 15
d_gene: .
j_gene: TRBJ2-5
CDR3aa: CASSLAGEREETQYF
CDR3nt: TGTGCCAGCAGCTTAGCCGGGGAGCGGGAAGAGACCCAGTACTTC

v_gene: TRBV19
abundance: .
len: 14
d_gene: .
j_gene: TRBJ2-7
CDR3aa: CASSISEGSYEQYF
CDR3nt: TGTGCCAGTAGTATTTCGGAGGGCTCCTACGAGCAGTACTTC

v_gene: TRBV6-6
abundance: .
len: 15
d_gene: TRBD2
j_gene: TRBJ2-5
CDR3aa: CASSASREGRETQYF
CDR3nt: TGTGCCAGCTCCGCTTCGAGGGAGGGCCGAGAGACCCAGTACTTC

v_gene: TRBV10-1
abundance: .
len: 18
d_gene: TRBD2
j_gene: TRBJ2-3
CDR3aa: CASFSGLAARQGPDTQYF
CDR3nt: TGCGCCAGCTTTTCGGGACTAGCGGCAAGACAAGGGCCAGATACGCAGTATTTT

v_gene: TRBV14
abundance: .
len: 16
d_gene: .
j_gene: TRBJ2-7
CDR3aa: CASSRDRGPRRYEQYF
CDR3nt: TGTGCCAGCAGCCGGGACCGGGGGCCCCGGCGCTACGAGCAGTACTTC

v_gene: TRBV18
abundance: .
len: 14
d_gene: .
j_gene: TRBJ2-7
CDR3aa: CASSPGRQASEQYF
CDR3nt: TGTGCCAGCTCACCGGGCAGACAGGCTAGCGAGCAGTACTTC

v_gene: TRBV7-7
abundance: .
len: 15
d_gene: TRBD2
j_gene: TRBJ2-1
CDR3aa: CASSLGLAGGDEQFF
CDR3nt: TGTGCCAGCAGCTTAGGACTAGCGGGAGGCGATGAGCAGTTCTTC

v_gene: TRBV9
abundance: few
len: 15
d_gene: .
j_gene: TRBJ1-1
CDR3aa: CASSPMWGGNTEAFF
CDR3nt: TGTGCCAGCAGCCCGATGTGGGGCGGGAACACTGAAGCTTTCTTT

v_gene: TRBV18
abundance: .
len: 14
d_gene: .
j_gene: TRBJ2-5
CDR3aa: CASARSQGGETQYF
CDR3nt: TGTGCCAGCGCTCGGTCGCAGGGTGGTGAGACCCAGTACTTC